This T cell receptor (beta chain) derives from a study of control samples from healthy donors and cancer patients. This clone was found a few times. Clones were read by immunoSEQ multiplex PCR, and TCRdb kept only the in-frame ones, dropping some. The table records approximately 100,000 clones, approximately 78% of them present only once. Trimming took off 10 bases at V and 2 bases at J, with 17 bases between the two ends. CDR1 is ENHRY and CDR2 is SYGVKD in the germline V gene. This CDR3 contains 14 residues. The sample taken for sequencing was blood. This receptor was taken from a man aged 55 to 69 in good health. The chain employs TRBV10-3 and TRBJ2-5; D could derive from TRBD1 or TRBD2 (5 bases each). CDR3 sequence reads: CATRKGREQETQYF. The CDR3 DNA reads TGTGCCACTCGTAAGGGGAGAGAACAAGAGACCCAGTACTTC.